This T cell receptor (beta chain) is drawn from a study of blood T cell repertoires in COVID-19. Study-level background: Collection of acute and convalescent COVID-19 samples took place in the United States, Italy and Spain.

CDR1 is MGHDK and CDR2 is SYGVNS in the germline V gene. V lost 1 base to trimming and J lost 1 base; unmatched junction nucleotides: 3. This CDR3 contains 16 residues. TCRdb's table, derived via immunoSEQ multiplex PCR, lists solely in-frame clones and lacks some. The sample holds around 130,000 clones, 60% to 85% seen once. The sequenced material came from peripheral blood. This clonotype was obtained from a man older than 75 with acute or convalescent COVID-19. This chain uses TRBV25-1 with TRBJ2-7; 11 nucleotides match TRBD1. The CDR3 spells CASSESGTGGSYEQYF. The CDR3 DNA follows: TGTGCCAGCAGTGAATCCGGGACAGGGGGTTCCTACGAGCAGTACTTC.